This TCR beta chain was identified in a study of control samples from healthy donors and cancer patients (dated by TCRdb to between 2020 and 2021). As to this clone: The antigen it binds to is not known. No qualities accompany the bases; no much larger clone lies one base away.

Library preparation used the immunoSEQ multiplex PCR assay. The immuneACCESS repertoire file appears here via TCRdb, limited to in-frame rearrangements. These files lack a portion of the clones; in checked studies, under half of the deficit traces to unresolved V genes, and the cause of the others is not known. For this sample there are fewer than 200,000 clones; around 90% appear just once. Approximately 1.4% of the sample comes from the top ten. The CDR3 goes from the cysteine to the phenylalanine over 16 residues. Only CDR3 DNA remains: 48 bases, in frame from the first base. Via the germline V gene, CDR1 is SNHLY and CDR2 FYNNEI. For this chain, trimming is 1 base at the V end and 8 bases at the J end, and the number of junction bases without a gene match is 5.

The TCR originated in a woman aged 50 to 65 in good health. The sample was blood. The chain was built from TRBV2 and TRBJ2-1; TRBD2 matches 13 bases in the middle. The CDR3 sequence is CASSEEGLAGADEQFF. In nucleotides, the sequence is TGTGCCAGCAGTGAAGAAGGACTAGCGGGAGCCGATGAGCAGTTCTTC.